The next 25 T cell receptor beta chains were all read from a single sample in a study of technical replicates of blood from a handful of donors. Libraries were prepared by immunoSEQ multiplex PCR; TCRdb keeps only in-frame clonotypes and omits some of them. The table includes tens of thousands of clones, approximately 91% detected once. The material sequenced was PBMCs. The source of these receptors is a human donor in good health. Some clones in this sample may be carry-over from other donors' samples.

J is TRBJ1-1 and V is TRBV7-9, with unresolved D. Trimming removed 1 base from V and 7 bases from J, with 7 bases in between. Looked up from germline, CDR1 is SEHNR and CDR2 is FQNEAQ (reference sequence). The CDR3 totals 12 residues. CDR3 amino acids: CASSLGADEAFF. The CDR3 nucleotides are TGTGCCAGCAGCTTAGGGGCAGATGAAGCTTTCTTT.

The V call is TRBV7-3, the J call TRBJ2-2, with 7 nucleotides matching TRBD2. Germline values: CDR1 SGHTA, CDR2 FQGTGA. Losses at the gene ends were 11 bases for V and 4 bases for J; bases not matched to a gene: 7. The CDR3 consists of 13 residues. The CDR3 DNA reads as TGTGCCTGCGGGGCTAGCGGCACCGGGGAGCTGTTTTTT. This encodes CACGASGTGELFF.

This rearrangement joins TRBV4-2 to TRBJ2-7, with TRBD2 identical over 10 bases. Trimming cost V 5 bases and J 3 bases; bases outside gene matches: 19. CDR1 is LGHNA and CDR2 is YNFKEQ in the germline V gene. This CDR3 has 19 amino acids. The CDR3 DNA reads as TGTGCCAGCAGCTCAGAGGGGGCTAGCGGGAGTCGGACACACTACGAGCAGTACTTC. Its protein is CASSSEGASGSRTHYEQYF.

The chain employs TRBV19 and TRBJ1-5, with 11 bases identical to TRBD1. J gave up 6 bases and V 7 bases, and 17 bases lay outside the gene matches. CDR3 length: 18 residues. Per the germline V gene, CDR1 is LNHDA and CDR2 is SQIVND (reference sequence). CDR3 sequence: CASTNPIFLDRGLQPQHF. The CDR3 DNA reads TGTGCCAGTACCAACCCCATTTTCTTGGACAGGGGGCTTCAGCCCCAGCATTTT.

This clone was counted once. This sequence joins TRBV5-1 and TRBJ2-3; no definite D call. Germline V CDR1 and CDR2: SGHRS, YFSETQ. The CDR3 consists of 14 residues. V lost 4 bases to trimming and J lost 0 bases, with 9 bases between them. CDR3 nucleotides: TGCGCCAGCAGCCTAGATTCTAGCACAGATACGCAGTATTTT. Translating it yields CASSLDSSTDTQYF.

The chain links TRBV4-3 to TRBJ2-1, with 9 bases matching TRBD2. The length of the CDR3 is 16 residues. The germline V gene encodes CDR1 LGHNA and CDR2 YSLEER. Germline trimming cut 3 bases from V and 4 bases from J; bases unmatched to any gene: 7. CDR3: CASSQHWTSEYNEQFF. In DNA form, the CDR3 reads TGCGCCAGCAGCCAGCATTGGACTAGCGAGTACAATGAGCAGTTCTTC.

The chain couples TRBV7-2 to TRBJ1-1; unclear D gene. The CDR3 has 12 residues. Trimming shortened V by 4 bases and J by 1 base, and 4 bases separated the two germline ends. Germline assignment: CDR1 SGHTA and CDR2 FQGNSA. CDR3 in DNA: TGTGCCAGCAGCTCAGAGAACACTGAAGCTTTCTTT. Protein: CASSSENTEAFF.

The rearrangement uses TRBV9 and TRBJ1-5; 9 nucleotides match TRBD1. Trimming took 4 bases from V and 9 from J; bases not matched to a gene: 5. Germline-derived CDR1 and CDR2 are SGDLS and YYNGEE. This CDR3 contains 13 residues. The CDR3 sequence is CASSSDRGGPQHF. The CDR3 DNA sequence: TGTGCCAGCAGCTCGGACAGGGGCGGGCCCCAGCATTTT. Combining the CDR3 with reference TRBV9 and TRBJ1-5 gives the whole variable domain DSGVTQTPKHLITATGQRVTLRCSPRSGDLSVYWYQQSLDQGLQFLIQYYNGEERAKGNILERFSAQQFPDLHSELNLSSLELGDSALYFCASSSDRGGPQHFGDGTRLSIL.

The chain joins TRBV5-4 to TRBJ1-6; the D gene is possibly TRBD1 (5 bases). Trimming removed 4 bases at V and 6 bases at J, with 11 bases between. There are 14 residues in the CDR3. CDR1 and CDR2 (germline): SGHNT, YYREEE (reference sequence). CDR3 region: CASSTRGINSPLHF. The DNA of the CDR3 is TGTGCCAGCAGCACCCGGGGGATTAATTCACCCCTCCACTTT.

The chain joins TRBV5-6 to TRBJ1-5, with D perhaps TRBD1 (6 bases). The germline V gene encodes CDR1 SGHDT and CDR2 YYEEEE. The ends were cut back, 2 bases at V and 2 bases at J, with 11 bases in the middle. This CDR3 comprises 15 residues. In DNA, the CDR3 is TGTGCCAGCAGCTTAGGGGGATTCGGCAATCAGCCCCAGCATTTT. Its translation: CASSLGGFGNQPQHF.

V and J are TRBV5-1 and TRBJ1-2; perhaps TRBD1 as D (5 bases). The V gene's germline CDR1 is SGHRS and CDR2 YFSETQ. The V end was cut by 0 bases, the J end by 8 bases, with 11 bases between. The CDR3 consists of 13 residues. The CDR3 coding sequence is TGCGCCAGCAGCTTGGCCCAGGGTTGGGGCTACACCTTC. Translating it yields CASSLAQGWGYTF.

This chain links TRBV7-8 with TRBJ2-3, with a weak D call TRBD2 (5 bases). V was clipped by 1 base and J by 2 bases, with 7 bases between them. This CDR3 region has 14 residues. From germline, CDR1 is SGHVS and CDR2 FQNEAQ. As DNA, the CDR3 is TGTGCCAGCAGCTTAGACGGGAACACAGATACGCAGTATTTT. This sequence encodes CASSLDGNTDTQYF.

This CDR3 is CASSYSILEQFF. CDR3 bases: TGTGCCAGCAGTTACTCGATACTAGAGCAGTTCTTC. The chain recombines TRBV6-6 with TRBJ2-1; D ambiguous. Trimming took off 0 bases at V and 10 bases at J, with 7 bases between the two ends. This CDR3 region has 12 residues. CDR1 and CDR2 from the germline V gene are MNHNY and SVGAGI (reference sequence).

This chain links TRBV7-3 with TRBJ2-1, with 8 bases identical to TRBD1. Trimming removed 5 bases from V and 8 bases from J; junction bases left unmatched: 8. The CDR3 consists of 14 residues. Germline lookup yields CDR1 SGHTA and CDR2 FQGTGA. The CDR3 spells CASSRTGGMDEQFF. For the CDR3, the DNA is TGTGCCAGCAGCCGAACAGGGGGAATGGATGAGCAGTTCTTC.

CDR3 DNA: TGCGCCAGCAGCCAAGATAAGAACACTGAAGCTTTCTTT. Protein product: CASSQDKNTEAFF. This chain uses TRBV4-3 with TRBJ1-1; no clear D gene. Per the germline V gene, CDR1 is LGHNA and CDR2 is YSLEER. The length of the CDR3 is 13 residues. The germline V and J ends were trimmed by 0 bases and 1 base, with 3 bases remaining between them.

The V gene is TRBV7-2, the J gene TRBJ2-1; D might be TRBD2 (6 bases). V was trimmed by 8 bases and J by 9 bases, leaving 11 bases between them. The CDR3 length is 11 residues. CDR1 SGHTA and CDR2 FQGNSA come from the germline V gene. The CDR3 protein is CASSNGGEQFF. The CDR3 nucleotides are TGTGCCAGCTCAAACGGGGGTGAGCAGTTCTTC.

This CDR3 reads CASSFEGQGWEKLFF. The CDR3 DNA follows: TGTGCCAGCAGCTTTGAGGGACAGGGTTGGGAAAAACTGTTTTTT. The V and J genes are TRBV5-5 and TRBJ1-4, with 9 bases that match TRBD1. The CDR3 runs to 15 residues. V trimming: 2 bases; J trimming: 8 bases; junction bases outside the gene matches: 7. CDR1 and CDR2 from the germline V gene are SGHKS and YYEKEE (reference sequence).

The chain is built from TRBV29-1 and TRBJ2-1, with D maybe TRBD1 (5 bases). The CDR3 runs to 14 residues. Germline V gene data show CDR1 as SQVTM and CDR2 as ANQGSEA. Trimming removed 4 bases at V and 6 bases at J, with 16 bases between. For the CDR3, the DNA is TGCAGCGTTGTCCGACAGCAGGCGGCCAATGAGCAGTTCTTC. It encodes CSVVRQQAANEQFF.

V gene TRBV4-1 combines with J gene TRBJ2-2, with TRBD1 matching 12 bases. CDR1 is MGHRA and CDR2 is YSYEKL in the germline V gene. The CDR3 has 15 residues. The V gene end was trimmed by 3 bases and the J gene end by 7 bases; junction bases not matched to a gene: 3. The CDR3 sequence: CASSQGTGGFGELFF. The CDR3 DNA sequence: TGCGCCAGCAGCCAGGGGACAGGGGGCTTCGGGGAGCTGTTTTTT.

The gene calls are TRBV6-6 and TRBJ2-1; 9 bases match TRBD2. CDR1 is MNHNY, CDR2 SVGAGI, per germline (reference sequence). The CDR3 runs to 15 residues. V lost 5 bases and J lost 0; bases outside the gene matches: 2. Here the CDR3 DNA reads TGTGCCAGCAGTGATAGCGGGAGCTCCTACAATGAGCAGTTCTTC. Amino acid sequence: CASSDSGSSYNEQFF.

J is TRBJ2-5 and V is TRBV7-2; 8 nucleotides match TRBD2. J lost 7 bases, V lost 10 bases, and 20 bases had no gene match. The CDR3 is 16 amino acids. The germline V gene encodes CDR1 SGHTA and CDR2 FQGNSA. Written as DNA, the CDR3 is TGTGCCACCTCCCGGAGGGGGACGGGAGGGCCCCGGACCCAGTACTTC. This translates into CATSRRGTGGPRTQYF. Together with reference TRBV7-2 and TRBJ2-5, the CDR3 gives the full variable domain: GAGVSQSPSNKVTEKGKDVELRCDPISGHTALYWYRQSLGQGLEFLIYFQGNSAPDKSGLPSDRFSAERTGGSVSTLTIQRTQQEDSAVYLCATSRRGTGGPRTQYFGPGTRLLVL.

This clone was picked up a small number of times. CDR3 nucleotides: TGTGCCATCAGTGAGTATCCGACAGGTGAGGAGCAGTACTTC. The encoded protein is CAISEYPTGEEQYF. V and J are TRBV10-3 and TRBJ2-7; tentative D call: TRBD1 (6 bases). This CDR3 region has 14 residues. The V gene lost 1 base and the J gene lost 7 bases, with 14 bases spanning the gap. CDR1 and CDR2 (germline): ENHRY, SYGVKD.

The V gene is TRBV23-1, the J gene TRBJ1-4; D ambiguous. TRBV23-1 is known as an ORF, though its function is uncertain. V was shortened by 4 bases and J by 5 bases, with 11 bases between the two germline ends. This CDR3 region has 14 residues. This CDR3 reads CASSPRTENEKLFF. DNA of the CDR3: TGCGCCAGCAGTCCGCGGACTGAGAATGAAAAACTGTTTTTT.

The chain combines TRBV29-1 with TRBJ1-1, with 7 nucleotides matching TRBD1. J was trimmed by 8 bases and V by 1 base; bases with no gene match: 10. Germline V gene sequence: CDR1 SQVTM, CDR2 ANQGSEA. This CDR3 comprises 14 residues. CDR3 coding DNA: TGCAGCGTTGAAGCTAAAGGCAGGGGGTACGAAGCTTTCTTT. This gives the protein CSVEAKGRGYEAFF.

This clone was counted between two and nine times. The chain combines TRBV5-6 with TRBJ2-7; 8 nucleotides line up with TRBD1. Germline V gene sequence: CDR1 SGHDT, CDR2 YYEEEE. This CDR3 has 14 residues. The ends lost 4 bases at V and 2 bases at J; junction bases unmatched: 5. The DNA of the CDR3 is TGTGCCAGCAGCCTGACAGGGGCGGCCTACGAGCAGTACTTC. It encodes CASSLTGAAYEQYF.